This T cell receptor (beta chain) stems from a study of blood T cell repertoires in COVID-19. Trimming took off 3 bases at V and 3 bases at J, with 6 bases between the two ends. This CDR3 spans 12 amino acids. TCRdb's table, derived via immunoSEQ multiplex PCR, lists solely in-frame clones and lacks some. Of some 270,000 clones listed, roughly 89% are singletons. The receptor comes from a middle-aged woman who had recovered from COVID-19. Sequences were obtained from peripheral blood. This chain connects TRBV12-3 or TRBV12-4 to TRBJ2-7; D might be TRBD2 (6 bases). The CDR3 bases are TGTGCCAGCAGTTTCGGGGGCTACGAGCAGTACGTC. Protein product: CASSFGGYEQYV.